These 24 T cell receptor beta chains share one sample of origin, sequenced in a study of vaccination and CD4 T cells after COVID-19. These receptors' targets are unknown. Researchers used the Oncomine TCR Beta short-read assay to sequence DNA from cultured CD4+ T cells. TCRdb itself ran the PCR reads through MiXCR, one entry per CDR3 protein. The sample consists of 8,500 to 10,000 distinct CDR3 sequences, 20% to 25% of them appearing once. The sample's treatment: roughly 11-day PBMC culture with coronavirus spike peptide pools or control peptides (ViraFEST assay). Sequenced: cultured CD4+ T cells from blood. The source of these receptors is a human donor with COVID-19.

This clonotype is termed medium-sized (0.01 to 0.1%). Here the CDR3 DNA reads TGTGCCACCAGCAGGGGAGCTAGGGGCGAGGAGGAGACCCAGTACTTC. This gives the protein CATSRGARGEEETQYF. The chain employs TRBV15 and TRBJ2-5; D may match TRBD1 or TRBD2 (5 bases each). In germline, CDR1 is LNHNV, CDR2 YYDKDF (reference sequence). The CDR3 is 16 residues long. V lost 3 bases and J 5 bases, leaving 19 bases between the germline ends.

This rearrangement joins TRBV7-2 to TRBJ1-3; no clear D gene. Germline CDR1 SGHTA, CDR2 FQGNSA. Trimming left V 1 base short and J 0 bases short, with 13 bases between. This CDR3 has 17 amino acids. For the CDR3, the DNA is TGTGCCAGCAGCTTAGTAAAAGGGTCAGGCTCTGGAAACACCATATATTTT. Translating gives CASSLVKGSGSGNTIYF.

The chain couples TRBV19 to TRBJ1-6; the D is unclear. CDR3 length: 16 residues. Trimming removed 0 bases from V and 3 bases from J, with 9 bases in between. Germline CDR1 LNHDA, CDR2 SQIVND (reference sequence). CDR3 coding DNA: TGTGCCAGTAGTATAGAACCCCGGGTCTATAATTCACCCCTCCACTTT. Protein sequence: CASSIEPRVYNSPLHF.

This rearrangement joins TRBV12-3 or TRBV12-4 to TRBJ1-1, with 10 nucleotides matching TRBD1. This CDR3 has 13 amino acids. Germline trimming cut 5 bases from V and 7 bases from J; bases unmatched to any gene: 4. CDR3 nucleotide sequence: TGTGCCAGCAGTCCGACAGGGGGCAGTGAAGCTTTCTTT. It specifies CASSPTGGSEAFF.

The chain combines TRBV20-1 with TRBJ1-4; D possibly corresponds to TRBD1 (6 bases). Germline-derived CDR1 and CDR2 are DFQATT and SNEGSKA (reference sequence). The CDR3 is 15 residues long. V shed 0 bases and J shed 7 bases, with 15 bases lying between them. The CDR3 loop reads CSARDSYREVEKLFF. Here the CDR3 DNA reads TGCAGTGCTAGAGATTCTTACAGGGAGGTTGAAAAACTGTTTTTT.

This clonotype was counted only a few times. J is TRBJ1-3 and V is TRBV18; D is undetermined. Trimming pared 1 base from V and 0 bases from J, leaving 16 bases between. CDR1 KGHSH and CDR2 LQKENI come from the germline V gene. This CDR3 spans 18 amino acids. CDR3 loop: CASSPRSEGTNSGNTIYF. CDR3 coding DNA: TGTGCCAGCTCACCACGGTCGGAGGGAACGAACTCTGGAAACACCATATATTTT.

The chain employs TRBV12-3 or TRBV12-4 and TRBJ1-3; tentatively, D is TRBD1 (6 bases). V was clipped by 6 bases and J by 6 bases, with 12 bases between them. The CDR3 runs 13 residues. CDR3 sequence reads: CASSLGTLNTIYF. For the CDR3, the DNA is TGTGCCAGCAGCCTAGGGACACTAAACACCATATATTTT.

This clonotype was counted only a few times. V is TRBV7-2 and J is TRBJ2-5, with 8 positions matching TRBD2. Per germline, CDR1 SGHTA and CDR2 FQGNSA. The ends lost 0 bases at V and 5 bases at J; junction bases unmatched: 5. The CDR3 consists of 15 residues. CDR3 residues: CASSLAVSGTETQYF. DNA of the CDR3: TGTGCCAGCAGCTTAGCGGTTAGCGGGACCGAGACCCAGTACTTC.

This clonotype has just a few counts. The chain links TRBV7-2 to TRBJ1-5; TRBD1 aligns across 11 bases. Germline V gives CDR1 SGHTA, CDR2 FQGNSA. Trimming removed 3 bases from V and 6 bases from J; junction bases left unmatched: 4. This CDR3 region has 15 residues. The CDR3, as DNA: TGTGCCAGCAGCTTCGCAGGGACAGGGGGTCAGCCCCAGCATTTT. This gives the protein CASSFAGTGGQPQHF.

This clonotype was seen a few times. The DNA for the CDR3 is TGTGCCAGCAGCTTAGTGCTGGACACTGAAGCTTTCTTT. Its translation is CASSLVLDTEAFF. The chain carries TRBV7-8 and TRBJ1-1; D is uncertain. The germline V gene has CDR1 SGHVS and CDR2 FQNEAQ. This CDR3 has 13 amino acids. With 1 base removed from V and 3 bases from J, the gap between germline ends came to 6 bases.

The chain recombines TRBV18 with TRBJ2-3; D ambiguous. Trimming took 3 bases from V and 0 from J, leaving 4 bases between them. CDR3 size: 13 residues. Germline CDR1 is KGHSH and CDR2 is LQKENI. The CDR3 bases are TGTGCCAGCTCACCCTCAAGCACAGATACGCAGTATTTT. Its translation is CASSPSSTDTQYF.

The table lists this clonotype with a few counts. The chain employs TRBV6-1 and TRBJ1-3; the D is unclear. V gave up 6 bases and J gave up 0 bases, with 9 bases separating them. This CDR3 has 14 amino acids. Looked up from germline, CDR1 is MNHNS and CDR2 is SASEGT. The CDR3 coding sequence is TGTGCCAGCAGCCCCCGGGACTCTGGAAACACCATATATTTT. Translation gives CASSPRDSGNTIYF.

The genes are TRBV14 and TRBJ1-6, with 8 bases lining up with TRBD1. Trimming cost V 3 bases and J 0 bases; bases outside gene matches: 1. The CDR3 sequence is 16 residues long. Germline assignment: CDR1 SGHDN and CDR2 FVKESK. CDR3 DNA sequence: TGTGCCAGCAGCCACGGACAGGGCTCCTATAATTCACCCCTCCACTTT. It translates to CASSHGQGSYNSPLHF. Based on the CDR3 plus reference TRBV14 and TRBJ1-6, the full variable domain is EAGVTQFPSHSVIEKGQTVTLRCDPISGHDNLYWYRRVMGKEIKFLLHFVKESKQDESGMPNNRFLAERTGGTYSTLKVQPAELEDSGVYFCASSHGQGSYNSPLHFGNGTRLTVT.

This clonotype was seen a few times. The CDR3 loop reads CASTRQGQGSSGANVLTF. CDR3 sequence (DNA): TGTGCCAGCACCAGGCAGGGGCAGGGGAGCTCTGGGGCCAACGTCCTGACTTTC. The chain carries TRBV27 and TRBJ2-6; possibly TRBD1 for D (6 bases). Looked up from germline, CDR1 is MNHEY and CDR2 is SMNVEV (reference sequence). This CDR3 contains 18 residues. Trimming stripped 7 bases from V and 0 bases from J, with 19 bases between.

This clonotype ranks as medium-sized. The chain employs TRBV7-2 and TRBJ1-2; D is possibly TRBD1 (5 bases). The CDR3 contains 15 residues. Per germline, CDR1 SGHTA and CDR2 FQGNSA. V lost 0 bases, J lost 2 bases, and 10 bases lay in between. CDR3: CASSLAGDANYGYTF. Here the CDR3 DNA reads TGTGCCAGCAGCTTAGCGGGGGATGCGAACTATGGCTACACCTTC.

This clonotype was seen a few times. CDR3 nucleotides: TGCGCCAGCCTTAGGGGCATCCAGGACACTGAAGCTTTCTTT. Translating gives CASLRGIQDTEAFF. This rearrangement joins TRBV10-2 to TRBJ1-1; the D gene is possibly TRBD1 (5 bases). Trimming removed 8 bases from V and 3 bases from J, with 16 bases in between. Germline lookup yields CDR1 WSHSY and CDR2 SAAADI. CDR3 length: 14 amino acids.

This clonotype is medium-sized (0.01 to 0.1%). The chain combines TRBV15 with TRBJ2-7; D tentatively fits TRBD1 or TRBD2 (5 bases each). Germline V gene lookup returns CDR1 LNHNV and CDR2 YYDKDF (reference sequence). This CDR3 spans 11 amino acids. V lost 5 bases to trimming and J lost 9 bases, with 11 bases between them. The CDR3 nucleotides are TGTGCCACCAGCCAACCGGGGCCGCAGTACTTC. Translating it yields CATSQPGPQYF. Supplemented by reference TRBV15 and TRBJ2-7, the full variable domain reads DAMVIQNPRYQVTQFGKPVTLSCSQTLNHNVMYWYQQKSSQAPKLLFHYYDKDFNNEADTPDNFQSRRPNTSFCFLDIRSPGLGDTAMYLCATSQPGPQYFGPGTRLTVT.

The chain couples TRBV6-1 to TRBJ2-1; 9 bases agree with TRBD1. The CDR3 is 15 residues long. CDR1 and CDR2 (germline): MNHNS, SASEGT. The V and J ends lost 4 bases and 9 bases, in that order; junction bases with no gene match: 10. As DNA, the CDR3 is TGTGCCAGCAGTGTAGGGACAGGGAGGTTTGGTGAGCAGTTCTTC. It codes for CASSVGTGRFGEQFF.

The chain carries TRBV2 and TRBJ1-5; no definite D call. Germline CDR1 and CDR2: SNHLY and FYNNEI. Trimming took 4 bases from V and 2 from J, leaving 12 bases between them. This CDR3 is 15 amino acids long. The CDR3 coding sequence is TGTGCCAGCAGTGTGGAAGGCGGTGGCAATCAGCCCCAGCATTTT. Protein: CASSVEGGGNQPQHF.

In this sample, this clonotype turned up a few times. This sequence joins TRBV24-1 and TRBJ2-4; possibly TRBD1 for D (5 bases). Trimming shortened V by 4 bases and J by 9 bases, and 15 bases separated the two germline ends. Germline V gene sequence: CDR1 KGHDR, CDR2 SFDVKD. The CDR3 covers 14 residues. CDR3 loop: CATSDPQGVGIQYF. The CDR3 DNA follows: TGTGCCACCAGTGACCCGCAAGGGGTTGGCATTCAGTACTTC.

This clonotype appeared a few times. The chain combines TRBV6-5 with TRBJ2-7, with D perhaps matching TRBD1 (7 bases). CDR1 is MNHEY, CDR2 SVGAGI, per germline. Trimming removed 5 bases at V and 4 bases at J, with 18 bases between. The CDR3 is 15 amino acids. The CDR3 reads CASSTRQGLGYEQYF. CDR3 bases: TGTGCCAGCAGTACTCGACAGGGACTTGGTTACGAGCAGTACTTC.

The genes are TRBV12-3 or TRBV12-4 and TRBJ1-2; tentatively, D is TRBD1 (6 bases). Trimming stripped 5 bases from V and 3 bases from J, with 10 bases between. The CDR3 consists of 13 residues. The CDR3 sequence is CASSQRTDYGYTF. The CDR3 region has the DNA TGTGCCAGCAGTCAGAGGACAGACTATGGCTACACCTTC.

The chain joins TRBV14 to TRBJ2-1; 9 bases match TRBD1. The CDR3 runs to 14 residues. Per the germline V gene, CDR1 is SGHDN and CDR2 is FVKESK. With V trimmed by 6 bases and J by 2 bases, 2 bases remained unmatched. The CDR3 coding sequence is TGTGCCAGCAGAGGGACAGGGACCTACAATGAGCAGTTCTTC. Amino acids: CASRGTGTYNEQFF.

V is TRBV28 and J is TRBJ1-1; no clear D. Per germline, CDR1 MDHEN and CDR2 SYDVKM. This CDR3 is 14 amino acids long. V lost 8 bases, J lost 0 bases, and 13 bases lay in between. CDR3 protein: CASRPGQLNTEAFF. The CDR3 bases are TGTGCCAGCCGCCCGGGCCAGCTGAACACTGAAGCTTTCTTT.